This passage covers 10 T cell receptor beta chains from one sample sequenced in a study of T cells after yellow fever vaccination. MiXCR, run by TCRdb on the 5' RACE reads, gives a single entry per CDR3 protein. In the table there are around 350,000 distinct CDR3 sequences, approximately 10% of which are singletons. Sequenced material: PBMCs, taken on the day of the first yellow fever vaccination. These receptor sequences come from a man aged 18 to 29 who received the YFV17D yellow fever vaccine.

In its sample, this clonotype was seen many times. The CDR3 protein is CASSLGTGPGLVGEAFF. The CDR3, as DNA: TGCGCCAGCAGCTTGGGGACAGGGCCAGGTCTAGTCGGTGAAGCTTTCTTT. J is TRBJ1-1 and V is TRBV5-1, with 8 bases identical to TRBD1. In germline, CDR1 is SGHRS, CDR2 YFSETQ. This CDR3 comprises 17 residues. Trimming removed 0 bases from V and 7 bases from J; junction bases left unmatched: 14.

This clonotype was counted between two and nine times. V and J are TRBV15 and TRBJ1-1; D is uncertain. Germline V CDR1 and CDR2: LNHNV, YYDKDF (reference sequence). Trimming shortened V by 3 bases and J by 1 base, and 3 bases separated the two germline ends. CDR3 length equals 12 residues. In DNA form, the CDR3 reads TGTGCCACCAGCAGCGAGAACACTGAAGCTTTCTTT. This codes for CATSSENTEAFF.

This clonotype was recorded a few times. The chain links TRBV5-1 to TRBJ1-2; 8 positions match TRBD1. In germline, CDR1 is SGHRS, CDR2 YFSETQ. Trimming removed 4 bases from V and 5 bases from J; junction bases left unmatched: 4. The CDR3 runs to 13 residues. The CDR3 region has the DNA TGCGCCAGCAGCGAGGGACAGGAGTATGGCTACACCTTC. Translating it yields CASSEGQEYGYTF.

There are a few counts of this clonotype. The chain couples TRBV7-8 to TRBJ1-5; 8 bases line up with TRBD1. This CDR3 comprises 16 residues. The germline V gene encodes CDR1 SGHVS and CDR2 FQNEAQ. V dropped 7 bases and J dropped 1; count of bases not matched to a gene: 9. The CDR3 spells CASIESGGLSNQPQHF. CDR3 nucleotides: TGTGCCAGCATTGAGTCAGGGGGCTTAAGCAATCAGCCCCAGCATTTT.

The chain links TRBV5-5 to TRBJ2-1; no reliable D call. The germline V gene has CDR1 SGHKS and CDR2 YYEKEE (reference sequence). There are 12 residues in the CDR3. Trimming stripped 3 bases from V and 9 bases from J, with 10 bases between. This CDR3 reads CASSSLHFEQFF. CDR3 bases: TGTGCCAGCAGCTCACTGCACTTTGAGCAGTTCTTC.

This clonotype was seen more than once but under ten times. CDR3 loop: CASSSLYGYTF. The CDR3 coding sequence is TGTGCCAGCAGTTCCCTCTATGGCTACACCTTC. This sequence joins TRBV6-5 and TRBJ1-2; no definite D call. CDR1 is MNHEY and CDR2 is SVGAGI in the germline V gene. V lost 4 bases and J 4 bases, leaving 4 bases between the germline ends. CDR3 length: 11 residues.

This clonotype was counted a few times. The chain recombines TRBV7-9 with TRBJ2-7; 7 nucleotides match TRBD1. Per germline, CDR1 SEHNR and CDR2 FQNEAQ (reference sequence). This CDR3 comprises 15 residues. V lost 0 bases and J lost 3; bases outside the gene matches: 5. The DNA for the CDR3 is TGTGCCAGCAGCTTAGCTGACAGGGCCGGCTACGAGCAGTACGTC. It yields the protein CASSLADRAGYEQYV.

This clonotype was seen at least ten times. This chain uses TRBV7-2 with TRBJ2-2; 7 bases agree with TRBD1. Per the germline V gene, CDR1 is SGHTA and CDR2 is FQGNSA. The ends lost 7 bases at V and 3 bases at J; junction bases unmatched: 5. This CDR3 has 14 residues. The CDR3 DNA reads TGTGCCAGCACATTGGACAGGCACACCGGGGAGCTGTTTTTT. Its protein product is CASTLDRHTGELFF.

The V gene is TRBV6-1, the J gene TRBJ2-1; 10 nucleotides match TRBD1. The CDR3 consists of 15 residues. CDR1 and CDR2 from the germline V gene are MNHNS and SASEGT. V dropped 6 bases and J dropped 9; count of bases not matched to a gene: 11. CDR3 DNA sequence: TGTGCCAGCAGCCAAAGACAGGGGGCCGAGGGTGAGCAGTTCTTC. This gives the protein CASSQRQGAEGEQFF.

The chain carries TRBV29-1 and TRBJ2-4, with D tentatively TRBD2 (6 bases). The length of the CDR3 is 11 residues. Germline V CDR1 and CDR2: SQVTM, ANQGSEA. Trimming cost V 4 bases and J 8 bases, with 9 bases left between them. CDR3 protein: CSVVGGYIQYF. The CDR3 DNA reads as TGCAGCGTTGTCGGGGGTTACATTCAGTACTTC.